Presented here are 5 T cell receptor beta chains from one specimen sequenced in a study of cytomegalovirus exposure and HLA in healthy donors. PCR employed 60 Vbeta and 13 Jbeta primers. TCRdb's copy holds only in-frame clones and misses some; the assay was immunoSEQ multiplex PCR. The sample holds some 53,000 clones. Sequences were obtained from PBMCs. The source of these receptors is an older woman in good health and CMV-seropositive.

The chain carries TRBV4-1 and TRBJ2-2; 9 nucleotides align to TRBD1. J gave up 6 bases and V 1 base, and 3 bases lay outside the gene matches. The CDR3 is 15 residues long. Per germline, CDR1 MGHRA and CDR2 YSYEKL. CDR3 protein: CASSQGQGVAGELFF. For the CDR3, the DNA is TGCGCCAGCAGCCAAGGACAGGGGGTGGCCGGGGAGCTGTTTTTT.

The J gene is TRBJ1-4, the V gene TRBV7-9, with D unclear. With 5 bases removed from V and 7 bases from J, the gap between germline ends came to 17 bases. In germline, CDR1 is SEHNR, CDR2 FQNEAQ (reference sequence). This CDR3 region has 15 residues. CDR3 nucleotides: TGTGCCAGCAGCCCCAGCATACTATTAAGTGAAAAACTGTTTTTT. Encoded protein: CASSPSILLSEKLFF.

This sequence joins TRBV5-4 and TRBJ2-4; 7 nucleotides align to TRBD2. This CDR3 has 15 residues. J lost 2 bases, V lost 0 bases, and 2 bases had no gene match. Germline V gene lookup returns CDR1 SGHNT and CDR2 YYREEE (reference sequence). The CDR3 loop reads CASSLERGSKNIQYF. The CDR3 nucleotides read TGTGCCAGCAGCTTGGAGCGGGGTTCCAAAAACATTCAGTACTTC.

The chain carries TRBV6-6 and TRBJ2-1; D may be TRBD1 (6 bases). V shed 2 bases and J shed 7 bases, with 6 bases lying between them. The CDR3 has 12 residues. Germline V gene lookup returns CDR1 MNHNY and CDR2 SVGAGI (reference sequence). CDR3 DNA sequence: TGTGCCAGCAGTTACCAGGGGAATGAGCAGTTCTTC. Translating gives CASSYQGNEQFF.

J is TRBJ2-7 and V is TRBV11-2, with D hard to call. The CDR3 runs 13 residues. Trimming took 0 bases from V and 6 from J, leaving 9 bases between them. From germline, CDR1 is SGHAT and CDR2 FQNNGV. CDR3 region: CASSLDLRGEQYF. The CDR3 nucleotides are TGTGCCAGCAGCTTAGATCTCCGCGGCGAGCAGTACTTC.